The sequence of this T cell receptor beta chain was determined in a study of glioma-infiltrating T cells. Findings and caveats of the study: Gliomas, especially low-grade, showed above-expected tissue-blood divergence; non-neoplastic patients showed below. Only very few CDR3 sequences appeared in both tissue and blood.

The iRepertoire nested amplicon-rescue multiplex PCR amplified TCR alpha and beta CDR3s from RNA. One-step reverse transcription and amplification started from approximately 100-400 ng of tissue mRNA or PBMC total RNA. TCRdb processed the multiplex PCR reads anew with MiXCR; each CDR3 protein has one entry. The repertoire holds more than 95,000 distinct CDR3 sequences, with roughly 25% as singletons. As regards this clonotype: Its specificity is not known. Just one base apart from a much larger clone, this may be a read error.

The germline V gene encodes CDR1 MGHRA and CDR2 YSYEKL. The CDR3 runs to 19 residues. The clonotype was recovered from a human donor with low-grade glioma or glioblastoma, undergoing nonglioma brain surgery, or in good health (not recorded which). The source material was glioma tissue, nonneoplastic brain tissue, or PBMCs (not recorded which). The chain combines TRBV4-1 with TRBJ2-3; a weak D match, TRBD1 (6 bases). CDR3 nucleotide sequence: TGCGCCAGCAGCCAAGATTTTAACCAGGGAAGGGGGATCACAGATACGCATTATTTT. Translated, it gives CASSQDFNQGRGITDTHYF.